The entry below gives a single TCR beta chain sequence along with its context. The data belong to a study of blood T cell repertoires in COVID-19. Whole-study context: PBMCs, B-cell-depleted T cells, or T cells were the source of the cDNA or gDNA that made up the material.

Using immunoSEQ multiplex PCR, the repertoire was profiled, and TCRdb retains in-frame clones only, with some absent. Found here are around 300,000 clones, approximately 90% of them singletons; the top ten hold approximately 6.5%. Those enrolled in Seattle joined during active infection and were followed longitudinally afterward. This CDR3 is 16 amino acids long. The germline CDR1 and CDR2 sequences are SGHNT and YYREEE (reference sequence). Trimming cost V 0 bases and J 2 bases, with 13 bases left between them. The sample taken for sequencing was peripheral blood. The chain couples TRBV5-4 to TRBJ2-3, with D unclear. This TCR was recovered from a woman aged 45 to 65 with COVID-19, enrolled during active disease. DNA for the CDR3: TGTGCCAGCAGCTTGGAACAGTCTTATTTCACAGATACGCAGTATTTT. Protein sequence: CASSLEQSYFTDTQYF.